This is a list of T cell receptor beta chains from one sample in a study of post-analysis software for immune sequencing data. TCRdb recomputed calls from the PCR reads with MiXCR, one row per CDR3 protein. The table shows about 570,000 distinct CDR3 sequences, with around 31% occurring only once. The sample was blood. These receptor sequences come from a girl under 18 with multiple sclerosis. CDR3s include the opening cysteine and the closing phenylalanine or tryptophan. The size field is filled for only some rows; it gives once, few, many or a size class.

clone size: NA; V gene: TRBV9; CDR3 protein: CASSTTGAGQPQHF
clone size: NA; V gene: TRBV5-1; CDR3 protein: CASSMPGNSGANVLTF
clone size: NA; V gene: TRBV7-9; CDR3 protein: CASSPTSGGGSYNEQFF
clone size: few; V gene: TRBV10-1; CDR3 protein: CASSEPRDRVNEQFF
clone size: few; V gene: TRBV20-1; CDR3 protein: CSAPTGVSSYEQYF
clone size: NA; V gene: TRBV5-1; CDR3 protein: CASSLEGGQRAEACF
clone size: NA; V gene: TRBV5-1; CDR3 protein: CASSSPGQANEKLFF
clone size: NA; V gene: TRBV7-3; CDR3 protein: CASSFNPDSLEKRFF
clone size: NA; V gene: TRBV7-2; CDR3 protein: CASSPTGLSGELFF
clone size: few; V gene: TRBV29-1; CDR3 protein: CSVERGHEQYF
clone size: few; V gene: TRBV15; CDR3 protein: CATSRDLQISSTF